This TCR beta chain originates from a study of cytomegalovirus exposure and HLA in healthy donors. Study-wide results and limits: Analysis was carried out at a later point, and it linked a missense DCLRE1C variant to TCR beta V- and J-gene trimming.

V was pared by 9 bases and J by 7 bases, with 5 bases of the junction left unmatched. This CDR3 comprises 11 residues. Germline-derived CDR1 and CDR2 are WNHNN and SYGVQD (reference sequence). With regard to this clone: Its antigen is as yet unknown.

PCR involved 60 Vbeta and 13 Jbeta primers. Generated by immunoSEQ multiplex PCR, the TCRdb table keeps only in-frame clones and is missing some. In the table there are 150,000 to 200,000 clones, approximately 12% of which are singletons. This sequence was found in a man between 50 and 59 years old in good health and CMV-seropositive. J is TRBJ1-2 and V is TRBV10-1; 7 bases are a match to TRBD1. Sequencing was done on a sample of PBMCs. This CDR3 is CARGRGFGYTF. In DNA, the CDR3 is TGCGCCAGGGGCAGGGGGTTTGGCTACACCTTC.